A selection of T cell receptor beta chains follows, all from one sample in a study of blood T cell repertoires in COVID-19. This table comes from immunoSEQ multiplex PCR, and its TCRdb copy is limited to in-frame clones, with some not included. Of over 10,000 clones in the sample, around 79% are singletons; the top ten hold around 45%. The sample was peripheral blood. These receptors were taken from a man at least 80 years old with acute or convalescent COVID-19. Each CDR3 is given with its conserved first and last residue. D genes are given only for firm matches. Clone size is given for some rows only: seen once, a few or many times, or a class if the clone is expanded.

>-|TRBV9|TRBD1|TRBJ2-7
CASSVDGQALDEQYF
TGTGCCAGCAGCGTAGATGGACAGGCTTTGGACGAGCAGTACTTC
>-|TRBV12-3/TRBV12-4|TRBD1|TRBJ2-1
CASRVGQGNEQFF
TGTGCCAGCAGAGTTGGACAGGGGAATGAGCAGTTCTTC
>-|TRBV11-2|-|TRBJ2-5
CASSSTFSPETQYF
TGTGCCAGCAGCTCGACATTCTCCCCGGAGACCCAGTACTTC
>-|TRBV29-1|TRBD1|TRBJ1-1
CSSRTGGQTEAFF
TGCAGCTCAAGGACAGGGGGGCAGACTGAAGCTTTCTTT
>-|TRBV2|TRBD1|TRBJ2-3
CASIPGQGVRDTQYF
TGTGCCAGCATACCGGGACAGGGGGTTCGGGATACGCAGTATTTT
>-|TRBV7-2|TRBD2|TRBJ2-1
CASSASGGAVNEQFF
TGTGCCAGCAGCGCTAGCGGGGGGGCTGTAAATGAGCAGTTCTTC
>-|TRBV7-8|TRBD1|TRBJ2-5
CASSRDRASETQYF
TGTGCCAGCAGCCGAGACAGGGCATCGGAGACCCAGTACTTC
>once|TRBV4-2|-|TRBJ2-2
CASSQDMAGETGELFF
TGTGCCAGCAGCCAAGATATGGCAGGGGAAACCGGGGAGCTGTTTTTT
>-|TRBV7-2|TRBD2|TRBJ2-1
CASSPSAGGYNEQFF
TGTGCCAGCAGCCCCTCAGCGGGGGGTTACAATGAGCAGTTCTTC
>-|TRBV19|TRBD2|TRBJ2-3
CASRGLAGGRTDTQYF
TGTGCCAGTCGGGGACTAGCGGGGGGAAGGACAGATACGCAGTATTTT
>-|TRBV7-9|-|TRBJ1-2
CASSPGFYGYTF
TGTGCCAGCAGCCCCGGGTTCTATGGCTACACCTTC
>-|TRBV6-5|TRBD2|TRBJ2-1
CASSYPLAGGPGEQFF
TGTGCCAGCAGTTACCCCCTAGCGGGGGGGCCCGGTGAGCAGTTCTTC
>-|TRBV9|-|TRBJ2-5
CASSVGGRVMFPETQYF
TGTGCCAGCAGCGTAGGGGGCAGGGTGATGTTTCCGGAGACCCAGTACTTC
>-|TRBV4-2|-|TRBJ2-7
CASSQDWPGPYEQYF
TGTGCCAGCAGCCAAGACTGGCCAGGGCCCTACGAGCAGTACTTC
>-|TRBV7-2|TRBD1|TRBJ2-3
CASSPGQPSTDTQYF
TGTGCCAGCAGCCCGGGACAGCCTAGCACAGATACGCAGTATTTT
>-|TRBV5-8|TRBD1|TRBJ1-2
CASSLAVLAGGTGRSGYTF
TGTGCCAGCAGCTTGGCCGTCTTGGCAGGGGGTACGGGAAGGAGTGGCTACACCTTC
>-|TRBV12-3/TRBV12-4|-|TRBJ1-2
CASSATGYYGYTF
TGTGCCAGCAGTGCTACAGGGTACTATGGCTACACCTTC
>-|TRBV24-1|TRBD1|TRBJ1-3
CATKDRGPGNTIYF
TGTGCCACCAAAGACAGGGGGCCTGGAAACACCATATATTTT
>-|TRBV19|TRBD2|TRBJ2-7
CASSRGTSGSYEQYF
TGTGCCAGTAGTAGGGGGACTAGCGGGAGTTACGAGCAGTACTTC
>-|TRBV7-8|TRBD2|TRBJ2-7
CASSLRLAREQYF
TGTGCCAGCAGCCTACGACTAGCGAGGGAGCAGTACTTC
>-|TRBV5-5|TRBD2|TRBJ2-3
CASAKEGSGGNTDTQYF
TGTGCCAGCGCAAAGGAAGGTAGCGGGGGAAACACAGATACGCAGTATTTT
>few|TRBV7-2|TRBD2|TRBJ2-7
CASSPGTKVGYEQYF
TGTGCCAGCAGCCCGGGGACTAAGGTGGGCTACGAGCAGTACTTC
>-|TRBV6-2/TRBV6-3|-|TRBJ1-6
CASSQPVAGADNSPLHF
TGTGCCAGCAGCCAGCCCGTGGCGGGGGCTGATAATTCACCCCTCCACTTT
>-|TRBV6-2/TRBV6-3|-|TRBJ2-1
CASSYGGNEDEQFF
TGTGCCAGCAGTTACGGGGGCAATGAGGATGAGCAGTTCTTC
>once|TRBV6-5|TRBD2|TRBJ2-1
CASSSLAGGHNEQFF
TGTGCCAGCAGTTCTCTAGCGGGGGGACACAATGAGCAGTTCTTC
>-|TRBV5-1|-|TRBJ2-5
CASSLGGLRETQYF
TGCGCCAGCAGCTTGGGGGGACTTCGGGAGACCCAGTACTTC
>-|TRBV2|-|TRBJ1-2
CASTRDWGYTF
TGTGCCAGCACCCGGGACTGGGGCTACACCTTC
>-|TRBV4-1|-|TRBJ1-5
CASSQDGFFNQPQHF
TGCGCCAGCAGCCAAGATGGCTTCTTCAATCAGCCCCAGCATTTT
>-|TRBV7-2|-|TRBJ1-2
CASSLGWQGWDGYTF
TGTGCCAGCAGCTTGGGATGGCAGGGCTGGGATGGCTACACCTTC
>-|TRBV5-1|-|TRBJ1-4
CASSSQPTTTNEKLFF
TGCGCCAGCAGCTCCCAGCCGACAACAACTAATGAAAAACTGTTTTTT
>-|TRBV5-1|TRBD2|TRBJ2-3
CASSLLGTSGDTQYF
TGCGCCAGCAGCTTGTTGGGGACTAGTGGGGATACGCAGTATTTT
>-|TRBV30|-|TRBJ1-6
CAVTSGLSPLHF
TGCGCAGTTACTTCGGGACTTTCACCCCTCCACTTT
>-|TRBV4-2|TRBD2|TRBJ2-7
CASSLRLAHEQYF
TGTGCCAGCAGCCTAAGACTAGCACACGAGCAGTACTTC
>medium-sized|TRBV6-6|TRBD1|TRBJ1-6
CASKGQGISPLHF
TGTGCCAGCAAGGGACAGGGTATTTCACCCCTCCACTTT
>-|TRBV2|TRBD1|TRBJ1-2
CASSLGQAGTYGYTF
TGTGCCAGCAGTTTAGGACAGGCGGGGACCTATGGCTACACCTTC
>-|TRBV2|TRBD1|TRBJ1-1
CASSSRRAGGTEAFF
TGTGCCAGCAGTTCGAGGCGTGCAGGGGGCACTGAAGCTTTCTTT
>-|TRBV29-1|-|TRBJ2-5
CSVVPEETQYF
TGCAGCGTTGTTCCAGAAGAGACCCAGTACTTC
>few|TRBV7-9|-|TRBJ2-2
CASSATRAGKAGELFF
TGTGCCAGCAGCGCTACTAGGGCCGGGAAAGCCGGGGAGCTGTTTTTT
>-|TRBV5-5|-|TRBJ1-3
CASSLAQGVSGNTIYF
TGTGCCAGCAGCTTAGCACAGGGCGTTTCTGGAAACACCATATATTTT
>-|TRBV21-1|-|TRBJ1-1
CASSKPRDRASPMNTEAFF
TGTGCCAGCAGCAAACCCCGGGACAGGGCTTCTCCAATGAACACTGAAGCTTTCTTT
>-|TRBV18|TRBD1|TRBJ2-7
CASSPDRRNEQYF
TGTGCCAGCTCACCGGACAGGCGGAACGAGCAGTACTTC
>-|TRBV2|TRBD1|TRBJ2-1
CASRQGTYPNEQFF
TGTGCCAGTAGACAGGGGACCTACCCCAATGAGCAGTTCTTC
>-|TRBV5-3|TRBD1|TRBJ2-3
CARSFRQGLGTDTQYF
TGTGCCAGAAGCTTCCGACAGGGGTTGGGCACAGATACGCAGTATTTT
>-|TRBV4-3|-|TRBJ2-1
CASSPGGQGLRLEQFF
TGCGCCAGCAGCCCCGGAGGTCAGGGGTTGAGGTTGGAGCAGTTCTTC
>few|TRBV12-3/TRBV12-4|TRBD1|TRBJ1-1
CASSLQGAGAFF
TGTGCCAGCAGTTTACAGGGGGCGGGAGCTTTCTTT
>once|TRBV11-2|TRBD2|TRBJ2-5
CASSSRSGLGETQYF
TGTGCCAGCAGCTCACGTAGCGGGTTGGGAGAGACCCAGTACTTC
>-|TRBV15|-|TRBJ1-1
CATSSLRGRAEAFF
TGTGCCACCAGCAGTCTTAGAGGGAGGGCTGAAGCTTTCTTT
>few|TRBV19|-|TRBJ1-5
CASSLPGQYNQPQHF
TGTGCCAGTAGTCTCCCTGGACAGTACAATCAGCCCCAGCATTTT
>-|TRBV2|TRBD1|TRBJ1-4
CASSDRGRLANEKLFF
TGTGCCAGCAGTGATAGGGGGCGCTTGGCTAATGAAAAACTGTTTTTT
>-|TRBV25-1|-|TRBJ1-2
CASSEVGGRNYGYTF
TGTGCCAGCAGCGAGGTCGGAGGTCGTAACTATGGCTACACCTTC
>-|TRBV5-1|-|TRBJ2-7
CASSLPIDGISEQYF
TGCGCCAGCAGCCTCCCAATCGACGGGATATCCGAGCAGTACTTC
>once|TRBV1|-|TRBJ2-5
CTSSQEPSVDPCQETQYF
TGCACCAGCAGCCAAGAGCCCTCGGTCGATCCTTGCCAAGAGACCCAGTACTTC
>-|TRBV19|TRBD1|TRBJ2-4
CASSPRGTGGASVKNIQYF
TGTGCCAGTAGCCCTCGAGGGACAGGGGGCGCGTCGGTCAAAAACATTCAGTACTTC
>-|TRBV7-9|-|TRBJ2-3
CASTPRGASDTQYF
TGTGCCAGCACCCCCCGGGGGGCCTCAGATACGCAGTATTTT
>-|TRBV7-2|-|TRBJ1-2
CASRSGGVASNYGYTF
TGTGCCAGCAGGTCTGGGGGCGTAGCATCTAACTATGGCTACACCTTC
>few|TRBV25-1|-|TRBJ1-1
CASRDLGSEAFF
TGTGCCAGCCGGGACTTAGGGTCAGAAGCTTTCTTT
>-|TRBV7-8|-|TRBJ1-1
CASSLPGWRNTEAFF
TGTGCCAGCAGCTTACCGGGTTGGAGGAACACTGAAGCTTTCTTT
>-|TRBV6-5|TRBD2|TRBJ2-7
CASSYSLSSGAYEQYF
TGTGCCAGCAGTTACTCGCTATCTAGCGGGGCCTACGAGCAGTACTTC
>-|TRBV11-2|TRBD2|TRBJ2-5
CASSSRGGWTQYF
TGTGCCAGCAGCTCCCGGGGGGGGTGGACCCAGTACTTC
>-|TRBV6-5|-|TRBJ2-7
CASSIGASSYEQYF
TGTGCCAGCAGTATAGGGGCGTCCTCCTACGAGCAGTACTTC